These 5 T cell receptor beta chains originate from one sample sequenced in a study of Graves' ophthalmopathy and Graves' hyperthyroidism. Amplification targeted the TCR beta CDR3 regions, with RNA transcripts as the source material. An opening RT-PCR round employed HTBI primers and preceded a second-round multiplex PCR. From the multiplex PCR reads, TCRdb called clonotypes with MiXCR, one entry per CDR3 protein. The data show 600,000 to 650,000 distinct CDR3 sequences, about 20% seen once. The material sequenced was peripheral blood. These receptors came from a woman aged 18-29 years with stable Graves' hyperthyroidism. Some clones in this sample may be carry-over from other donors' samples.

This clonotype was seen at least ten times. The chain has TRBV7-2 and TRBJ2-7; D uncertain. Per the germline V gene, CDR1 is SGHTA and CDR2 is FQGNSA. V lost 2 bases and J lost 0, with 8 bases in between. The CDR3 sequence is 14 residues long. The CDR3 DNA follows: TGTGCCAGCAGCTTAACCAGGAGCTCCTACGAGCAGTACTTC. Protein product: CASSLTRSSYEQYF.

This clonotype was recorded many times. The CDR3 protein is CASSPDVNTEAFF. The CDR3 DNA follows: TGCGCCAGCAGCCCCGATGTGAACACTGAAGCTTTCTTT. The genes are TRBV5-1 and TRBJ1-1; no firm D call. Germline V gene lookup returns CDR1 SGHRS and CDR2 YFSETQ. V lost 4 bases, J lost 0 bases, and 7 bases lay in between. CDR3 size: 13 residues.

This clonotype has a count of ten or more. CDR3 bases: TGTGCCAGCAGCTCCACCGGGACAAATAATTCACCCCTCCACTTT. It yields the protein CASSSTGTNNSPLHF. The genes are TRBV7-2 and TRBJ1-6; a possible D gene is TRBD1 (6 bases). Trimming shortened V by 4 bases and J by 5 bases, and 12 bases separated the two germline ends. CDR3 size: 15 residues. From germline, CDR1 is SGHTA and CDR2 FQGNSA.

The table lists this clonotype with many counts. The V gene is TRBV7-2, the J gene TRBJ1-5; D gene unclear. V dropped 0 bases and J dropped 1 base, with 10 bases sitting between them. CDR1 is SGHTA, CDR2 FQGNSA, per germline. There are 16 residues in the CDR3. CDR3 DNA: TGTGCCAGCAGCTTAGCCCCTTTCGGGAGCAATCAGCCCCAGCATTTT. It translates to CASSLAPFGSNQPQHF.

V is TRBV7-2 and J is TRBJ2-5; TRBD2 matches at 15 bases. This CDR3 spans 16 amino acids. Unmatched junction bases numbered 5, after V lost 3 bases and J lost 6 bases. Germline values: CDR1 SGHTA, CDR2 FQGNSA. The CDR3 is CASSLGLAGGGKTQYF. The CDR3 region has the DNA TGTGCCAGCAGCTTGGGACTAGCGGGAGGAGGAAAGACCCAGTACTTC. Based on the CDR3 plus reference TRBV7-2 and TRBJ2-5, the full variable domain is GAGVSQSPSNKVTEKGKDVELRCDPISGHTALYWYRQSLGQGLEFLIYFQGNSAPDKSGLPSDRFSAERTGGSVSTLTIQRTQQEDSAVYLCASSLGLAGGGKTQYFGPGTRLLVL.